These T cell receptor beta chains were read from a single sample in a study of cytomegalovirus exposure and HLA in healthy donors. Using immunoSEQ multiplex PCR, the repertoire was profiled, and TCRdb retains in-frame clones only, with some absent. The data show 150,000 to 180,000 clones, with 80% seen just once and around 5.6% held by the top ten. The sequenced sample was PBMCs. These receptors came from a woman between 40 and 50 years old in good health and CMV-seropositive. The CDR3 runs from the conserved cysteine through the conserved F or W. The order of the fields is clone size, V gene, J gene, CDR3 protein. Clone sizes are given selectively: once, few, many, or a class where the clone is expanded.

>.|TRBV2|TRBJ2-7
CASSVGTGSFEQYF
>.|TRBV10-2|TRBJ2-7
CASSESGTRTYEQYF
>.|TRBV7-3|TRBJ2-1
CASSLAGGSNEQFF
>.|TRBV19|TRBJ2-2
CASSIVQGAAELFF
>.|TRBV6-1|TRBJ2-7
CASSEAGTGRLAGLPYEQYF
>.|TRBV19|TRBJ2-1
CASSRYTGTSSYNEQFF
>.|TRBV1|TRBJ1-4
CTSSQSRWPSGDEKLFF
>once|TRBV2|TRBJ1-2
CATRGRGNYGYTF
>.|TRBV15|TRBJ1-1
CATSTRTGVRFPAFF
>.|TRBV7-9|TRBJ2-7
CASSLKAEQYF
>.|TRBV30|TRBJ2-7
CAWALLDSGGDEQYF
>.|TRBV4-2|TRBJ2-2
CASSKDVGTSGSTGELFF
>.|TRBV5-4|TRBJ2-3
CASSLGDRATDTQYF
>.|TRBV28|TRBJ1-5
CASSSDSWEPQHF
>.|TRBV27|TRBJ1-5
CASSRTGGASNQPQHF
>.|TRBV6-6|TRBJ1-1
CASSYLAGGYTEAFF
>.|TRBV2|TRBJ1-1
CASSERQGEAFF
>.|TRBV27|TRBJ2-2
CASSLSLTQNTGELFF
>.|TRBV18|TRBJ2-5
CASSPPGLAGAPETQYF
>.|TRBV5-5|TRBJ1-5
CASSGGTGKDQPQHF
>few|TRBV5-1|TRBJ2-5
CASSLVAGARETQYF
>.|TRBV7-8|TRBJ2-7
CASSFGTLGGEQYF
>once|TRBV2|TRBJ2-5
CASSDGRYQETQYF
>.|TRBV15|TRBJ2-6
CATSTRSGSGANVLTF
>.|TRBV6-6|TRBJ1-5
CASRRQVNQPQHF
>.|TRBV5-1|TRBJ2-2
CASTFRGLAGRDGELFF
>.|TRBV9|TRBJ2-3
CASSVGLAVASDTQYF
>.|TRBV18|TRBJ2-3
CASSPGLGTDTQYF
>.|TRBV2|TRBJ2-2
CASINTFGAGGELFF
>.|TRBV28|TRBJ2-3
CASSFPKPGQSTDTQYF
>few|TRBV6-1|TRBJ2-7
CASGRASYEQYF
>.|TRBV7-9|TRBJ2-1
CASSPREGNEQFF
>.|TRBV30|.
CAWSQQGVDEQYF
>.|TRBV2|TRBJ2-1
CASSRGLAGANEQFF
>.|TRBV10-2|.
CATSLQRELYEQYF
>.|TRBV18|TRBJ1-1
CASSLLGVEAFF
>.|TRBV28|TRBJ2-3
CASSRANEGDTQYF
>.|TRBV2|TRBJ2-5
CASSEGTSDQETQYF
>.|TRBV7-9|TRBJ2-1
CASSYGLAGGRDEQFF
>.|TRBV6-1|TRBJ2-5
CASLSREPLQETQYF
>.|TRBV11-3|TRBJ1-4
CASSDRDREELFF
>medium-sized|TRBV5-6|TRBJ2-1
CASSFRSRDYGEQFF
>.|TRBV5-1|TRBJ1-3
CASSINVGSGNTIYF
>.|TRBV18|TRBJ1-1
CASSPLEGAEAFF
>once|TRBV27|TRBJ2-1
CASMTSLGNNEQFF
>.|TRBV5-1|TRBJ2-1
CASRPGGSSYNEQFF
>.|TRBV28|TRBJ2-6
CASSSPGRANVLTF
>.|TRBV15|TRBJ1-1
CATSRDRGTEAFF